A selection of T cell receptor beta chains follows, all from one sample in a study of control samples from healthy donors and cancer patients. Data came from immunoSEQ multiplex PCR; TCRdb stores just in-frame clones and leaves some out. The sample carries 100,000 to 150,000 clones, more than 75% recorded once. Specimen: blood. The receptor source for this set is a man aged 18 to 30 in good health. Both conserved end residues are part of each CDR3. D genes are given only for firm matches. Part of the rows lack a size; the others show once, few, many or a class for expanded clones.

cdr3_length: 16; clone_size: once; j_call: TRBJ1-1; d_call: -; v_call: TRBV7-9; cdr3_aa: CASSSLLGQPNTEAFF; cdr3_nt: TGTGCCAGCAGCTCCCTACTAGGACAGCCCAACACTGAAGCTTTCTTT
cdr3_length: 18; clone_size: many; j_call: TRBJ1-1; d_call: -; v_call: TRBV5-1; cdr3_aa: CASSLVGGAGVVNTEAFF; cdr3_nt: TGCGCCAGCAGCTTGGTGGGCGGTGCGGGTGTGGTGAACACTGAAGCTTTCTTT
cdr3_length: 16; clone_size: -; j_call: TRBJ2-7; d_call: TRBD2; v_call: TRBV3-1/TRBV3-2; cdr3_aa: CASSRMGLAGPYEQYF; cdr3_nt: TGTGCCAGCAGCCGGATGGGACTAGCGGGCCCCTACGAGCAGTACTTC
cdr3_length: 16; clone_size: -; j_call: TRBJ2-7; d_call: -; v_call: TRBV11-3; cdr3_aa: CASSLAQGTRPHEQYF; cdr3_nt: TGTGCCAGCAGCCTCGCCCAAGGGACAAGGCCCCACGAGCAGTACTTC
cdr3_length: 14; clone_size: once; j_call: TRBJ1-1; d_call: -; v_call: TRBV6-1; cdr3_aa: CASSEWGQNTEAFF; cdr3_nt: TGTGCCAGCAGTGAATGGGGACAGAACACTGAAGCTTTCTTT
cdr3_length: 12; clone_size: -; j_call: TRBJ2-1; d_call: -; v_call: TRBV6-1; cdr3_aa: CASSESKGLKFF; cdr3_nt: TGTGCCAGCAGTGAGAGTAAAGGGCTCAAGTTCTTC
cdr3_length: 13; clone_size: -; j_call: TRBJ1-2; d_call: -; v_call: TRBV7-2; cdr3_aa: CASTLVTLGGYTF; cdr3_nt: TGTGCCAGCACCCTTGTGACCCTTGGGGGCTACACCTTC
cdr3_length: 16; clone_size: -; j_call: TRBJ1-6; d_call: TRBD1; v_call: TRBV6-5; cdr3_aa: CASSYRSGQGFSPLHF; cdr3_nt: TGTGCCAGCAGTTACAGATCAGGACAGGGTTTTTCACCCCTCCACTTT
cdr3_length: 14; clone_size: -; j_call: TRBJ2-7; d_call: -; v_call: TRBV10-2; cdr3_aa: CASSWSTGAYEQYF; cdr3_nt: TGCGCCAGCAGCTGGTCCACAGGCGCCTACGAGCAGTACTTC
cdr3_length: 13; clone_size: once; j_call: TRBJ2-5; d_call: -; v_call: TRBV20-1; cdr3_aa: CSASPGSWETQYF; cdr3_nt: TGCAGTGCTAGTCCCGGGAGCTGGGAGACCCAGTACTTC
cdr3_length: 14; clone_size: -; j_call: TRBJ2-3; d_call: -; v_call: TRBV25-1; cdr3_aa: CASSGSDSTDTQYF; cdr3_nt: TGTGCCAGCAGTGGGTCCGACAGCACAGATACGCAGTATTTT
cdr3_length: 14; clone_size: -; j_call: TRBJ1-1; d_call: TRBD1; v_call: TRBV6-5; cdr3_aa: CASHSGQLNTEAFF; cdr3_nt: TGTGCCAGCCACTCGGGACAGTTGAACACTGAAGCTTTCTTT
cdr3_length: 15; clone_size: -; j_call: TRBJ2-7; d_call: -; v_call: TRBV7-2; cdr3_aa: CASSSREDRVYEQYF; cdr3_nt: TGTGCCAGCAGCTCGCGAGAGGACAGAGTCTACGAGCAGTACTTC
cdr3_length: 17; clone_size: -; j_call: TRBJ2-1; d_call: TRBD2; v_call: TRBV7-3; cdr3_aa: CASSFSTSGSGGNEQFF; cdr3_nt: TGTGCCAGCAGCTTTTCGACTAGCGGGTCGGGGGGCAATGAGCAGTTCTTC
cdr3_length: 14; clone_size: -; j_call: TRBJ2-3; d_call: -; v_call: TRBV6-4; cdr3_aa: CASSDSQSTDTQYF; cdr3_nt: TGTGCCAGCAGTGACTCCCAGAGCACAGATACGCAGTATTTT
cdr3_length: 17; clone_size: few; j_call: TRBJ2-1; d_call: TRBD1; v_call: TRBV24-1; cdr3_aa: CATSDPSPGQGHHEQFF; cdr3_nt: TGTGCCACCAGTGATCCCTCCCCGGGACAGGGCCACCATGAGCAGTTCTTC
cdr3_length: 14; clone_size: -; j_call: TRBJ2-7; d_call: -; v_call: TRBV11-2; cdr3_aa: CASSLGTGTGEQYF; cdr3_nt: TGTGCCAGCAGCTTAGGTACGGGAACAGGGGAGCAGTACTTC
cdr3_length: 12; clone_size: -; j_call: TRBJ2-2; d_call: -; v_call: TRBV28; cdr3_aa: CASSLLPGELFF; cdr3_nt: TGTGCCAGCAGTTTATTGCCCGGGGAGCTGTTTTTT
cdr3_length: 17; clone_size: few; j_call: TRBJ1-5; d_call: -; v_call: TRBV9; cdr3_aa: CASSPETWGGNNQPQHF; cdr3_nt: TGTGCCAGCAGCCCAGAGACTTGGGGGGGAAACAATCAGCCCCAGCATTTT
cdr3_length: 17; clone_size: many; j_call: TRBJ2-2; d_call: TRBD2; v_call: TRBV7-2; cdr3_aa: CASSQSPLAGVSGELFF; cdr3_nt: TGTGCCAGCAGCCAAAGTCCCCTAGCGGGAGTATCCGGGGAGCTGTTTTTT
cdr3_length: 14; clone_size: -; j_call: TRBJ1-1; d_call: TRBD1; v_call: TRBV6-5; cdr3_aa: CASSASGTVGQAFF; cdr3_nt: TGTGCCAGTAGCGCTTCCGGGACAGTGGGGCAAGCTTTCTTT
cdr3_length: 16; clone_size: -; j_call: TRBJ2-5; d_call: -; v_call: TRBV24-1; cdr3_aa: CATSDRVAWGRETQYF; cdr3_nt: TGTGCCACCAGTGATCGGGTAGCGTGGGGTCGAGAGACCCAGTACTTC
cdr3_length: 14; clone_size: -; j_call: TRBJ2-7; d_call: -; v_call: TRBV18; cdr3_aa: CASSENTGPYEQYF; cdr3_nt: TGTGCCAGCTCAGAAAATACCGGACCCTACGAGCAGTACTTC
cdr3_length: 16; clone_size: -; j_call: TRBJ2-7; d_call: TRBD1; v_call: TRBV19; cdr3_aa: CASSPPRGTGGYEQYF; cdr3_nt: TGTGCCAGTAGCCCTCCCAGGGGGACAGGGGGCTACGAGCAGTACTTC
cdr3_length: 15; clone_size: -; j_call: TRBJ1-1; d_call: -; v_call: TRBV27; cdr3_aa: CASSPNPWVNTEAFF; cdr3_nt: TGTGCCAGCAGTCCGAATCCATGGGTCAACACTGAAGCTTTCTTT
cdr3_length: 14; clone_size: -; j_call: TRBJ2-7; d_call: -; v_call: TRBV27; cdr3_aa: CASSSLTQSYEQYF; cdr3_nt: TGTGCCAGCAGTTCCCTGACACAGTCATACGAGCAGTACTTC
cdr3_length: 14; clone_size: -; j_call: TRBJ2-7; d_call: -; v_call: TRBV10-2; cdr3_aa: CASSAETLSYEQYF; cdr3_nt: TGCGCCAGCAGTGCGGAGACTTTGTCCTACGAGCAGTACTTC
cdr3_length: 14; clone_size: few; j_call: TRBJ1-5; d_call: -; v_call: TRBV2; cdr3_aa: CASSAQGGSQPQHF; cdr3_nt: TGTGCCAGCAGTGCTCAGGGTGGGAGTCAGCCCCAGCATTTT
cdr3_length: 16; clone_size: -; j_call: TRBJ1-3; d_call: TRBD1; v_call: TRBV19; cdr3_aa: CASTAGTGDPGNTIYF; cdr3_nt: TGTGCCAGTACCGCCGGGACAGGGGACCCTGGAAACACCATATATTTT
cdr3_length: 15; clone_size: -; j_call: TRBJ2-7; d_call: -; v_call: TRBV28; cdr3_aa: CASSLPLGHSYEQYF; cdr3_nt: TGTGCCAGCAGCCTTCCTTTGGGGCACTCCTACGAGCAGTACTTC
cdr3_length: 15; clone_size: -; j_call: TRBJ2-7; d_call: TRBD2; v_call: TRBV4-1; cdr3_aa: CASSMRTSGALEQYF; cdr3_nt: TGCGCCAGCAGCATGCGGACTAGCGGAGCGTTGGAGCAGTACTTC
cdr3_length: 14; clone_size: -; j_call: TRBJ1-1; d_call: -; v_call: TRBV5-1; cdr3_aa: CASSLGWGNTEAFF; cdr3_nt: TGCGCCAGCAGCTTGGGATGGGGAAACACTGAAGCTTTCTTT
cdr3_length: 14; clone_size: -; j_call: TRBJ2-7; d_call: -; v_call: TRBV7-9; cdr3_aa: CASSQGLSSYEQYF; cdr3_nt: TGTGCCAGCAGCCAGGGGTTGAGCTCCTACGAGCAGTACTTC
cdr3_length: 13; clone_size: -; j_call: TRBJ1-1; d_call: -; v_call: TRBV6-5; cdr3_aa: CASTPAEGTEAFF; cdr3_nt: TGTGCCAGCACCCCAGCCGAGGGCACTGAAGCTTTCTTT
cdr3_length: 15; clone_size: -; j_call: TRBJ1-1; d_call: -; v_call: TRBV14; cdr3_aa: CASSQVAGSGTEAFF; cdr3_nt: TGTGCCAGCAGCCAAGTTGCGGGGTCGGGCACTGAAGCTTTCTTT
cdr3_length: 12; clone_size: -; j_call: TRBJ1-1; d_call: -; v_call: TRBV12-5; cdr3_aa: CASGGVTQGAFF; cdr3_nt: TGTGCTAGTGGGGGTGTGACCCAGGGAGCTTTCTTT
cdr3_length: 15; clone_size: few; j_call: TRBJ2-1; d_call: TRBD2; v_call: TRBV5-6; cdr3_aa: CASSLGLAGDNEQFF; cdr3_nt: TGTGCCAGCAGCCTGGGACTAGCGGGAGACAATGAGCAGTTCTTC
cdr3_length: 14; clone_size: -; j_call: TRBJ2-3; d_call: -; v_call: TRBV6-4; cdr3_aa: CASSPVVGTDTQYF; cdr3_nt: TGTGCCAGCAGTCCAGTGGTAGGCACAGATACGCAGTATTTT
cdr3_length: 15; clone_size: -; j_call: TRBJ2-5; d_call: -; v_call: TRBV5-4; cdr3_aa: CASSPEIDRQETQYF; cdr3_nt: TGTGCCAGCAGCCCTGAGATCGACAGACAAGAGACCCAGTACTTC
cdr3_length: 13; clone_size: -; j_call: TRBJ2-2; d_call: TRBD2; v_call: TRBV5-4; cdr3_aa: CASRPGGAGELFF; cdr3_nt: TGTGCCAGCAGGCCCGGGGGGGCCGGGGAGCTGTTTTTT
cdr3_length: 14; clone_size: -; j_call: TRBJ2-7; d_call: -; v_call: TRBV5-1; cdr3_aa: CASSLEMDLYEQYF; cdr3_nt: TGCGCCAGCAGCTTGGAGATGGATTTATACGAGCAGTACTTC
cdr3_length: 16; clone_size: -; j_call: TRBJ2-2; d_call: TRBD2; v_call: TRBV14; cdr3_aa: CASSQETSGVTGELFF; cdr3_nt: TGTGCCAGCAGCCAAGAGACTAGCGGTGTTACCGGGGAGCTGTTTTTT
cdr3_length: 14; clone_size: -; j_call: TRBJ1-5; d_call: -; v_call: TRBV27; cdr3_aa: CASRHRAGNQPQHF; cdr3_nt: TGTGCCAGCAGACACAGGGCAGGAAATCAGCCCCAGCATTTT
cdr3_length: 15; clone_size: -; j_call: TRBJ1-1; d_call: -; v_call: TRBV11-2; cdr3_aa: CASSLVVTLNTEAFF; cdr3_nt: TGTGCCAGCAGCTTAGTTGTGACATTGAACACTGAAGCTTTCTTT
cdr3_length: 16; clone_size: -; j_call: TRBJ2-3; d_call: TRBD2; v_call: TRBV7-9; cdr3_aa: CASSFLLAAGADTQYF; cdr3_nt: TGTGCCAGCAGCTTCCTACTAGCGGCCGGGGCAGATACGCAGTATTTT
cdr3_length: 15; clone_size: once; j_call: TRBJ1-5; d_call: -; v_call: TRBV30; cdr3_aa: CAWSVYGGRNQPQHF; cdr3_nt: TGTGCCTGGAGTGTTTACGGTGGACGCAATCAGCCCCAGCATTTT
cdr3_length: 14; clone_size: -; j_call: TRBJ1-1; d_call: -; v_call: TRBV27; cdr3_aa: CASSLRAKNTEAFF; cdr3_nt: TGTGCCAGCAGTTTGAGGGCGAAGAACACTGAAGCTTTCTTT
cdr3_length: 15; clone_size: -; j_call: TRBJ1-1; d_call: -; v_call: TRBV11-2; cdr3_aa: CASSLVARGNTEAFF; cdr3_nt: TGTGCCAGCAGCTTAGTGGCAAGGGGGAACACTGAAGCTTTCTTT
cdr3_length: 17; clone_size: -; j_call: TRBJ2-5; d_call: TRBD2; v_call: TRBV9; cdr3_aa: CASSVGVSGLGQETQYF; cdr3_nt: TGTGCCAGCAGCGTAGGGGTTAGCGGGTTGGGCCAAGAGACCCAGTACTTC
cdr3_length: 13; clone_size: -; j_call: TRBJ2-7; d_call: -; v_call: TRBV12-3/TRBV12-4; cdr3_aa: CASSTTRADKQYF; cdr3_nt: TGTGCCAGCAGTACTACCCGAGCGGACAAACAGTACTTC
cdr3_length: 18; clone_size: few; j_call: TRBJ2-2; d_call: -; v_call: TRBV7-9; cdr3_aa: CASSSDDEIRGSVGELFF; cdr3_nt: TGTGCCAGCAGCTCCGACGATGAAATTCGGGGGTCGGTCGGGGAGCTGTTTTTT
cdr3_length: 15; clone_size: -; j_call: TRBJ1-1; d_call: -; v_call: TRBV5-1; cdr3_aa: CASSLEPGQGYGAFF; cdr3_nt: TGCGCCAGCAGCTTGGAACCGGGCCAGGGGTATGGAGCTTTCTTT
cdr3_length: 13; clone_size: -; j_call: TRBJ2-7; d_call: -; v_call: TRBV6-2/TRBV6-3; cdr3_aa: CASSLGGSYEQYF; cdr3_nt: TGTGCCAGCAGTTTGGGGGGTAGCTACGAGCAGTACTTC
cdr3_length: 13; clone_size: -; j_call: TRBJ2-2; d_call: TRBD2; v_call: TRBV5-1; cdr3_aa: CASAGGSTGELFF; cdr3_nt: TGCGCCAGCGCGGGGGGTAGCACCGGGGAGCTGTTTTTT